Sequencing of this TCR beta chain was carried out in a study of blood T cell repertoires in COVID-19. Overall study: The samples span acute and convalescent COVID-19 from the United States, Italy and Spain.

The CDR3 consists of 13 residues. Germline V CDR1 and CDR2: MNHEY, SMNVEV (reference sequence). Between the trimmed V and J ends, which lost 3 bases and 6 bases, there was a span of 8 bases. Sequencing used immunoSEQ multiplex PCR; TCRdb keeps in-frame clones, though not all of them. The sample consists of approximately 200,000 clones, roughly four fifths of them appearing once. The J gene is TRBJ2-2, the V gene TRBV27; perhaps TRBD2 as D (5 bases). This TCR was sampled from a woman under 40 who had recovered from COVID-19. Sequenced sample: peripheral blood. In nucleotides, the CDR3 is TGTGCCAGCAGTTTTGGACTCGCCGGGGAGCTGTTTTTT. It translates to CASSFGLAGELFF.